What follows are 9 T cell receptor beta chains derived from one specimen sequenced in a study of metastatic and nonmetastatic thyroid tumors. TCRdb used MiXCR to call clones anew from the PCR reads. Of 29,000 or so clones in the sample, roughly 4% are singletons; the top ten hold 20% to 25%. All patients reached thyroid surgery having received no treatment beforehand. Sequencing was carried out using blood. These receptor sequences come from a female donor with papillary thyroid cancer or a benign thyroid nodule (not recorded which). Some clones in this sample may be carry-over from other donors' samples.

This clone was picked up many times. This rearrangement joins TRBV20-1 to TRBJ2-5, with unresolved D. The germline V gene encodes CDR1 DFQATT and CDR2 SNEGSKA (reference sequence). The CDR3 runs 14 residues. Between the trimmed V and J ends, which lost 0 bases and 1 base, there was a span of 9 bases. The CDR3 here is CSARDGGFQETQYF. The CDR3 DNA reads TGCAGTGCTAGAGATGGCGGATTCCAAGAGACCCAGTACTTC.

This clone was seen at least ten times. The same CDR3 can be traced to other DNA sequences in this sample. This chain uses TRBV24-1 with TRBJ2-3, with D tentatively TRBD2 (6 bases). The CDR3 length is 14 residues. Germline V gene lookup returns CDR1 KGHDR and CDR2 SFDVKD. The V end lost 3 bases, the J end lost 2 bases, and 8 bases lay between the germline ends. The CDR3 region has the DNA TGTGCCACCAGTGATGGGGGGATCACAGATACGCAGTATTTT. This gives the protein CATSDGGITDTQYF.

This clone was detected a few times. This may stem from a read error, because a much larger clone lies one nucleotide away. Additional DNA sequences in this sample encode the identical CDR3. This chain links TRBV13 with TRBJ1-5; D not certain. From germline, CDR1 is PRHDT and CDR2 FYEKMQ (reference sequence). The CDR3 sequence is 12 residues long. CDR3 sequence (DNA): TGTGCCAGTAGCTTAGGGAATCAGCCCCAGCATTTT. It yields the protein CASSLGNQPQHF.

The CDR3 bases are TGTGCCAGCAGTTTTTCTGGCGGGAGGACAGATACGCAGTATTTT. Translation: CASSFSGGRTDTQYF. This chain joins TRBV12-3 or TRBV12-4 and TRBJ2-3; 8 nucleotides agree with TRBD2. CDR3 length equals 15 residues. Losses at the gene ends were 3 bases for V and 3 bases for J; bases not matched to a gene: 5.

This clone showed up just a few times. The chain joins TRBV27 to TRBJ2-1, with 10 positions matching TRBD2. In germline, CDR1 is MNHEY, CDR2 SMNVEV (reference sequence). Trimming took 5 bases from V and 6 from J; bases not matched to a gene: 4. The CDR3 has 14 amino acids. The CDR3 DNA reads TGTGCCAGCAGTAGAGCGGGAGGGGGCAATGAGCAGTTCTTC. Encoded protein: CASSRAGGGNEQFF.

This clone has more than one count but fewer than ten. This chain connects TRBV27 to TRBJ1-2, with D hard to call. Germline CDR1 MNHEY, CDR2 SMNVEV (reference sequence). This CDR3 spans 13 amino acids. Trimming left V 3 bases short and J 1 base short, with 6 bases between. CDR3 amino acids: CASSFEGNYGYTF. For the CDR3, the DNA is TGTGCCAGCAGTTTCGAGGGTAACTATGGCTACACCTTC.

This clone has only a few counts. The CDR3: CASSQRPDLTGPGTGYTF. The CDR3 nucleotides are TGTGCCAGCAGTCAACGCCCAGACCTAACAGGGCCCGGAACGGGCTACACCTTC. V is TRBV6-2 or TRBV6-3 and J is TRBJ1-2; tentatively, D is TRBD1 (6 bases). Per germline, CDR1 MNHEY and CDR2 SVGEGT. Trimming removed 5 bases at V and 8 bases at J, with 30 bases between. The CDR3 is 18 residues long.

This clone came up many times. The rearrangement links TRBV27 to TRBJ2-5, with 8 bases lining up with TRBD1. CDR3 length equals 15 residues. Unmatched junction bases numbered 10, after V lost 6 bases and J lost 4 bases. Per the germline V gene, CDR1 is MNHEY and CDR2 is SMNVEV (reference sequence). For the CDR3, the DNA is TGTGCCAGCAGGATACAGGGGGGTGGGGGAGAGACCCAGTACTTC. The encoded protein is CASRIQGGGGETQYF.

Ten or more counts support this clone. The chain recombines TRBV2 with TRBJ1-5, with 11 bases that match TRBD1. The trim removed 7 bases at V and 7 bases at J, leaving 6 bases unmatched. The CDR3 length is 14 residues. In germline, CDR1 is SNHLY, CDR2 FYNNEI. CDR3 sequence (DNA): TGTGCCAGCAAGACCGGGACAGGGGGGCAGCCCCAGCATTTT. This codes for CASKTGTGGQPQHF.